The 11 T cell receptor beta chains given below trace back to one sample, sequenced in a study of blood T cell repertoires in COVID-19. Assay used: immunoSEQ multiplex PCR; TCRdb lists only in-frame clones, some missing. The table shows some 190,000 clones, with 84% occurring only once. Sequenced material: peripheral blood. The receptors stem from a human donor in a cohort sampled during active COVID-19.

The chain has TRBV13 and TRBJ2-7, with D perhaps matching TRBD1 (5 bases). Germline-derived CDR1 and CDR2 are PRHDT and FYEKMQ (reference sequence). The CDR3 has 15 residues. The V gene lost 2 bases and the J gene lost 7 bases, with 18 bases spanning the gap. CDR3 sequence: CASSLIPTELGEQYF. The CDR3 DNA sequence: TGTGCCAGCAGCTTAATACCGACAGAGCTGGGGGAGCAGTACTTC.

J is TRBJ1-6 and V is TRBV5-4, with a weak D call TRBD1 (5 bases). There are 16 residues in the CDR3. In germline, CDR1 is SGHNT, CDR2 YYREEE (reference sequence). The ends were cut back, 3 bases at V and 6 bases at J, with 16 bases in the middle. The CDR3 DNA is TGTGCCAGCAGCTGGGCGGACACTCCTTTTAATTCACCCCTCCACTTT. Its protein product is CASSWADTPFNSPLHF.

The V call is TRBV12-5, the J call TRBJ2-3; the D gene is possibly TRBD1 (5 bases). Germline CDR1 reads LGHNT; CDR2 reads FRNRAP. This CDR3 region has 11 residues. V was shortened by 6 bases and J by 7 bases, with 8 bases between the two germline ends. CDR3 bases: TGTGCTAGTGGGCACAGGAATACGCAGTATTTT. Translating it yields CASGHRNTQYF.

A single count supports this clone. The V call is TRBV5-1, the J call TRBJ2-3; D is perhaps TRBD2 (5 bases). There are 13 residues in the CDR3. Germline-derived CDR1 and CDR2 are SGHRS and YFSETQ. Trimming left V 4 bases short and J 5 bases short, with 11 bases between. The CDR3 nucleotides are TGCGCCAGCAGCGATCTCCGGGAAGATACGCAGTATTTT. Amino acid sequence: CASSDLREDTQYF.

V and J are TRBV19 and TRBJ2-2, with 10 bases identical to TRBD1. The germline V gene encodes CDR1 LNHDA and CDR2 SQIVND (reference sequence). This CDR3 is built from 17 residues. The V and J ends lost 1 base and 3 bases, in that order; junction bases with no gene match: 5. Written as DNA, the CDR3 is TGTGCCAGTAGTATAGTCCTAGGGACAGGGGACACCGGGGAGCTGTTTTTT. Translating it yields CASSIVLGTGDTGELFF. The full variable domain, its missing parts supplied by reference TRBV19 and TRBJ2-2, is DGGITQSPKYLFRKEGQNVTLSCEQNLNHDAMYWYRQDPGQGLRLIYYSQIVNDFQKGDIAEGYSVSREKKESFPLTVTSAQKNPTAFYLCASSIVLGTGDTGELFFGEGSRLTVL.

V is TRBV2 and J is TRBJ2-2, with 9 positions matching TRBD1. There are 16 residues in the CDR3. CDR1 is SNHLY and CDR2 is FYNNEI in the germline V gene. J gave up 4 bases and V 1 base, and 4 bases lay outside the gene matches. In DNA form, the CDR3 reads TGTGCCAGCAGTGAAGAGGGACAGGGAGTCACCGGGGAGCTGTTTTTT. Its protein is CASSEEGQGVTGELFF.

The chain carries TRBV6-6 and TRBJ1-2; D perhaps matches TRBD1 (5 bases). The CDR3 loop spans 13 amino acids. Trimming stripped 5 bases from V and 4 bases from J, with 11 bases between. Per the germline V gene, CDR1 is MNHNY and CDR2 is SVGAGI (reference sequence). CDR3 nucleotides: TGTGCCAGCAGTCCCCAGGGTAGCTATGGCTACACCTTC. It encodes CASSPQGSYGYTF.

CDR3 loop: CASSPTAGGANTGELFF. CDR3 coding DNA: TGTGCCAGCAGCCCCACAGCGGGGGGGGCGAACACCGGGGAGCTGTTTTTT. The chain recombines TRBV7-8 with TRBJ2-2; 10 bases map to TRBD2. CDR1 and CDR2 (germline): SGHVS, FQNEAQ. V shed 5 bases, J shed 0 bases, and the junction held 6 bases outside the gene matches. The CDR3 has 17 residues. The complete variable domain, with remaining parts taken from reference TRBV7-8 and TRBJ2-2, reads GAGVSQSPRYKVAKRGQDVALRCDPISGHVSLFWYQQALGQGPEFLTYFQNEAQLDKSGLPSDRFFAERPEGSVSTLKIQRTQQEDSAVYLCASSPTAGGANTGELFFGEGSRLTVL.

This clone occurred many times. The chain recombines TRBV18 with TRBJ1-2; 9 bases line up with TRBD1. The junction had 6 bases not matched to a gene; V was cut back by 5 bases and J by 8 bases. This CDR3 has 13 amino acids. Germline values: CDR1 KGHSH, CDR2 LQKENI. CDR3 in DNA: TGTGCCAGCTCAACGGGGACAGGGATGGGCTACACCTTC. Its protein product is CASSTGTGMGYTF.

The chain joins TRBV6-5 to TRBJ1-2; 7 bases align to TRBD1. Trimming took 6 bases from V and 3 from J; bases not matched to a gene: 4. The CDR3 sequence is 13 residues long. Germline loops: CDR1 MNHEY, CDR2 SVGAGI. The DNA for the CDR3 is TGTGCCAGCAGGACAGGGCTTGACTATGGCTACACCTTC. As protein: CASRTGLDYGYTF.

The chain recombines TRBV5-1 with TRBJ1-4; a possible D gene is TRBD1 (5 bases). CDR3 length: 15 amino acids. CDR1 is SGHRS and CDR2 is YFSETQ in the germline V gene. The V and J ends lost 0 bases and 5 bases respectively, with 11 bases between them. For the CDR3, the DNA is TGCGCCAGCAGCTTGGCCGCGGGACCCAATGAAAAACTGTTTTTT. This encodes CASSLAAGPNEKLFF.